The clone carrying this TCR beta chain was seen once. Time point here: peripheral blood 6 weeks after treatment start. This record comes from a study of PD-L1 blockade in urothelial cancer. Across the study: Every 3 weeks, patients received intravenous atezolizumab 1,200 mg, beginning 2014.

Trimming pared 4 bases from V and 8 bases from J, leaving 18 bases between. There are 15 residues in the CDR3. The germline V gene has CDR1 LGHNA and CDR2 YNFKEQ. TCRdb's table, derived via immunoSEQ multiplex PCR, lists solely in-frame clones and lacks some. Of over 100,000 clones in the sample, under 95% were seen once. This TCR came from a man aged 60 to 69 with urothelial cancer. The chain joins TRBV4-2 to TRBJ2-1; D perhaps matches TRBD2 (6 bases). Sequenced material: PBMCs, taken around atezolizumab (anti-PD-L1) treatment. The CDR3 coding sequence is TGTGCCAGCAGCCTCGACCACCTGCCGGGGGATGAGCAGTTCTTC. This gives the protein CASSLDHLPGDEQFF.